Following are 26 T cell receptor beta chains from one sample sequenced in a study of T cells in Graves' hyperthyroidism and ophthalmopathy. Amplified TCR beta CDR3 regions came from RNA transcripts. The study used the HTBI primer set for a first-round RT-PCR of the TCR CDR3. One entry per CDR3 protein results from TCRdb running MiXCR on the multiplex PCR reads. The data hold 390,000 or so distinct CDR3 sequences, with about 15% observed a single time. The source material was blood. These receptors originate from a man aged 18 to 30 with Graves' ophthalmopathy.

The V and J genes are TRBV7-3 and TRBJ2-5; the match to TRBD1 covers 9 bases. Looked up from germline, CDR1 is SGHTA and CDR2 is FQGTGA. The CDR3 has 17 amino acids. V lost 1 base, J lost 5 bases, and 11 bases stayed unmatched. CDR3 bases: TGTGCCAGCAGCTTAAGGGGGTGGGGGACAGGGACGGAGACCCAGTACTTC. Protein sequence: CASSLRGWGTGTETQYF. Full variable domain (missing parts from reference TRBV7-3 and TRBJ2-5): GAGVSQTPSNKVTEKGKYVELRCDPISGHTALYWYRQSLGQGPEFLIYFQGTGAADDSGLPNDRFFAVRPEGSVSTLKIQRTERGDSAVYLCASSLRGWGTGTETQYFGPGTRLLVL.

In its sample, this clonotype was seen many times. V is TRBV12-3 or TRBV12-4 and J is TRBJ2-7, with 8 nucleotides matching TRBD1. The CDR3 loop spans 14 amino acids. The ends lost 8 bases at V and 5 bases at J; junction bases unmatched: 11. CDR3 in DNA: TGTGCCAGCCCCTCAGGGCAGGGGGCCCACGAGCAGTACTTC. Amino acids: CASPSGQGAHEQYF.

The chain combines TRBV5-1 with TRBJ2-3; weak D call: TRBD1 (5 bases). The CDR3 runs 13 residues. CDR1 and CDR2 (germline): SGHRS, YFSETQ. V was trimmed by 1 base and J by 5 bases, leaving 8 bases between them. CDR3 in amino acids: CASSLSQGDTQYF. Here the CDR3 DNA reads TGCGCCAGCAGCTTGAGCCAGGGAGATACGCAGTATTTT.

In its sample, this clonotype was seen once. A much larger clone differs from this one at a single base, so this may be a read error. The chain combines TRBV7-9 with TRBJ2-5, with 10 bases that match TRBD1. V lost 2 bases, J lost 5 bases, and 5 bases stayed unmatched. The CDR3 is 15 amino acids. Looked up from germline, CDR1 is SEHNR and CDR2 is FQNEAQ (reference sequence). Here the CDR3 reads CASSLRDRGGETQYF. The CDR3 DNA reads TGTGCCAGCAGCTTACGGGACAGGGGAGGGGAGACCCAGTACTTC. Drawing the rest from reference TRBV7-9 and TRBJ2-5, the complete variable domain is DTGVSQNPRHKITKRGQNVTFRCDPISEHNRLYWYRQTLGQGPEFLTYFQNEAQLEKSRLLSDRFSAERPKGSFSTLEIQRTEQGDSAMYLCASSLRDRGGETQYFGPGTRLLVL.

This CDR3 reads CASRATSFNEYF. CDR3 bases: TGTGCCAGCAGGGCGACTAGTTTTAACGAGTACTTC. This chain uses TRBV6-2 or TRBV6-3 with TRBJ2-4; D is possibly TRBD2 (6 bases). The V gene lost 6 bases and the J gene lost 14 bases, with 17 bases spanning the gap. The CDR3 extends over 12 amino acids. CDR1 and CDR2 (germline): MNHEY, SVGEGT.

As for this clonotype: The CDR3 end shows no conserved phenylalanine or tryptophan, and so a read error is likely. The V gene is TRBV18, the J gene TRBJ2-5; no clear D gene. The germline V gene has CDR1 KGHSH and CDR2 LQKENI. V lost 6 bases and J lost 4, with 15 bases in between. This CDR3 region has 14 residues. The DNA for the CDR3 is TGTGCCAGCTCCCCTGGGAATCGAGCAGAGACCCAGTACCTC. Protein: CASSPGNRAETQYL.

The V and J genes are TRBV6-1 and TRBJ2-7; 9 nucleotides agree with TRBD2. Germline assignment: CDR1 MNHNS and CDR2 SASEGT. Trimming at V came to 4 bases and at J to 6 bases, leaving 10 bases not matched to a gene. The CDR3 is 15 amino acids. CDR3 loop: CASSASPGLAVEQYF. As DNA, the CDR3 is TGTGCCAGCAGTGCCTCCCCGGGACTAGCAGTCGAGCAGTACTTC.

This clonotype appeared many times. The CDR3 loop reads CAWKRGAADEQYF. The CDR3 nucleotides are TGTGCCTGGAAGCGGGGTGCCGCGGACGAGCAGTACTTC. This rearrangement joins TRBV30 to TRBJ2-7, with 7 bases fitting TRBD2. This CDR3 is 13 amino acids long. Germline CDR1 GTSNPN, CDR2 SVGIG (reference sequence). V was clipped by 4 bases and J by 5 bases; unmatched bases: 8.

V is TRBV4-1 and J is TRBJ1-4; 7 bases match TRBD1. Germline-derived CDR1 and CDR2 are MGHRA and YSYEKL. The trim removed 7 bases at V and 6 bases at J, leaving 5 bases unmatched. This CDR3 has 13 residues. CDR3 sequence: CASTTGSDEKLFF. The CDR3 DNA reads TGCGCCAGCACGACAGGGAGTGATGAAAAACTGTTTTTT.

This chain uses TRBV10-3 with TRBJ2-3; no clear D. Trimming pared 8 bases from V and 0 bases from J, leaving 18 bases between. Per the germline V gene, CDR1 is ENHRY and CDR2 is SYGVKD. CDR3 length: 16 amino acids. The CDR3 DNA reads as TGTGCCATCGCTGGCGGACCCCGTGCTAGCACAGATACGCAGTATTTT. Protein sequence: CAIAGGPRASTDTQYF.

The table lists this clonotype with many counts. The chain employs TRBV29-1 and TRBJ2-7; 12 positions agree with TRBD2. Germline V gives CDR1 SQVTM, CDR2 ANQGSEA. This CDR3 contains 14 residues. Losses at the gene ends were 4 bases for V and 6 bases for J; bases not matched to a gene: 7. The CDR3 here is CSVARTSGTSEQYF. CDR3 sequence (DNA): TGCAGCGTTGCCCGGACTAGCGGGACAAGCGAGCAGTACTTC.

This clonotype was seen at least ten times. J is TRBJ2-3 and V is TRBV12-3 or TRBV12-4; D tentatively reads TRBD1 or TRBD2 (5 bases each). CDR3 size: 14 residues. The germline V and J ends were trimmed by 8 bases and 8 bases, with 20 bases remaining between them. CDR3 DNA sequence: TGTGCCAGCTCTTCCGGGACCCCGGCGTCTACGCAGTATTTT. It is translated as CASSSGTPASTQYF.

This clonotype was counted ten times or more. The gene calls are TRBV20-1 and TRBJ2-7, with TRBD1 matching 10 bases. This CDR3 spans 13 amino acids. Trimming took 4 bases from V and 4 from J; bases not matched to a gene: 4. Germline lookup yields CDR1 DFQATT and CDR2 SNEGSKA (reference sequence). The CDR3 DNA sequence: TGCAGTGCTACTTGGACAGGGGGATACGAGCAGTACTTC. Translating gives CSATWTGGYEQYF.

In this sample, this clonotype turned up a few times. This chain links TRBV10-3 with TRBJ1-2; 12 nucleotides match TRBD1. Germline V gene data show CDR1 as ENHRY and CDR2 as SYGVKD. Germline trimming cut 4 bases from V and 2 bases from J; bases unmatched to any gene: 8. This CDR3 is built from 17 residues. CDR3 nucleotide sequence: TGTGCCATCAGTGTCTTTCCCGGGACAGGGGGCAACTATGGCTACACCTTC. It encodes CAISVFPGTGGNYGYTF.

V usage is TRBV19 and J usage is TRBJ2-1; 8 nucleotides agree with TRBD2. This CDR3 has 13 residues. The trim removed 7 bases at V and 9 bases at J, leaving 8 bases unmatched. Germline lookup yields CDR1 LNHDA and CDR2 SQIVND (reference sequence). Written as DNA, the CDR3 is TGTGCCAGTAATCCCAGCGGGAGAACTGAGCAGTTCTTC. Translating it yields CASNPSGRTEQFF. Filled out from reference TRBV19 and TRBJ2-1, the complete variable domain reads DGGITQSPKYLFRKEGQNVTLSCEQNLNHDAMYWYRQDPGQGLRLIYYSQIVNDFQKGDIAEGYSVSREKKESFPLTVTSAQKNPTAFYLCASNPSGRTEQFFGPGTRLTVL.

As regards this clonotype: A read error may be the cause here, since a much bigger clone is one base away. Written as DNA, the CDR3 is TGTGCCAGCAGTTACTCGAATAATTCACCCCTCCACTTT. Protein: CASSYSNNSPLHF. The rearrangement links TRBV6-5 to TRBJ1-6, with no clear D. V was shortened by 0 bases and J by 5 bases, with 2 bases between the two germline ends. This CDR3 contains 13 residues. Looked up from germline, CDR1 is MNHEY and CDR2 is SVGAGI.

This clonotype came up many times. V is TRBV18 and J is TRBJ2-3; 8 nucleotides align to TRBD1. This CDR3 is built from 16 residues. CDR1 is KGHSH, CDR2 LQKENI, per germline. J lost 6 bases, V lost 3 bases, and 11 bases had no gene match. CDR3 amino acids: CASSPGQGRRGDTQYF. CDR3 bases: TGTGCCAGCTCACCCGGACAGGGCAGAAGGGGGGATACGCAGTATTTT. The full variable domain, in which reference TRBV18 and TRBJ2-3 provide the parts outside the CDR3, is NAGVMQNPRHLVRRRGQEARLRCSPMKGHSHVYWYRQLPEEGLKFMVYLQKENIIDESGMPKERFSAEFPKEGPSILRIQQVVRGDSAAYFCASSPGQGRRGDTQYFGPGTRLTVL.

A few counts support this clonotype. An end of the junction differs from the germline gene, which may be a read error. V gene TRBV14 combines with J gene TRBJ2-5, with a tentative D call TRBD2 (6 bases). Per germline, CDR1 SGHDN and CDR2 FVKESK. This CDR3 comprises 15 residues. CDR3 nucleotides: TGTGCCAGCGGCCAAGTAACTGGAGGGAGGGAGACCCAGTACTTC. Its translation is CASGQVTGGRETQYF.

The rearrangement uses TRBV20-1 and TRBJ1-6, with D uncertain. Germline lookup yields CDR1 DFQATT and CDR2 SNEGSKA (reference sequence). This CDR3 contains 16 residues. V dropped 1 base and J dropped 2 bases, with 12 bases sitting between them. The CDR3 DNA is TGCAGTGCTAGAGTTGGCGGGAACGCCTATAATTCACCCCTCCACTTT. As protein: CSARVGGNAYNSPLHF.

There are many counts of this clonotype. The chain is built from TRBV30 and TRBJ2-3; no definite D call. Trimming pared 0 bases from V and 4 bases from J, leaving 8 bases between. Per the germline V gene, CDR1 is GTSNPN and CDR2 is SVGIG (reference sequence). This CDR3 is built from 13 residues. This CDR3 reads CAWSVGPPDTQYF. The CDR3 coding sequence is TGTGCCTGGAGTGTAGGGCCCCCAGATACGCAGTATTTT.

This clonotype was found many times. The chain uses TRBV11-2 and TRBJ1-5, with 8 bases fitting TRBD1. CDR3 length: 14 amino acids. V gave up 5 bases and J gave up 6 bases; unmatched junction bases: 6. Germline V lookup: CDR1 SGHAT, CDR2 FQNNGV. The CDR3 loop is CASSQTTGGQPQHF. The CDR3 nucleotides are TGTGCCAGCAGCCAAACCACAGGGGGTCAGCCCCAGCATTTT.

The V gene is TRBV12-5, the J gene TRBJ2-5, with TRBD2 matching over 13 bases. Germline trimming cut 1 base from V and 4 bases from J; bases unmatched to any gene: 0. There are 15 residues in the CDR3. The V gene's germline CDR1 is LGHNT and CDR2 FRNRAP. The CDR3 DNA reads as TGTGCTAGTGGTTTGGGGACTAGCGGGAGAGAGACCCAGTACTTC. As protein: CASGLGTSGRETQYF. The full variable domain, in which reference TRBV12-5 and TRBJ2-5 provide the parts outside the CDR3, is DARVTQTPRHKVTEMGQEVTMRCQPILGHNTVFWYRQTMMQGLELLAYFRNRAPLDDSGMPKDRFSAEMPDATLATLKIQPSEPRDSAVYFCASGLGTSGRETQYFGPGTRLLVL.

This clonotype was detected many times. The CDR3 nucleotides are TGTGCCAGCAGGCCCTGGGGGGGGCTCGACGAGCAGTACTTC. Protein product: CASRPWGGLDEQYF. The chain couples TRBV13 to TRBJ2-7; D may be TRBD2 (7 bases). V was clipped by 6 bases and J by 5 bases, with 17 bases between them. Germline loops: CDR1 PRHDT, CDR2 FYEKMQ (reference sequence). The CDR3 runs to 14 residues.

Many counts were recorded for this clonotype. The chain is built from TRBV11-2 and TRBJ2-3, with 7 bases identical to TRBD2. The trim removed 3 bases at V and 1 base at J, leaving 10 bases unmatched. Germline CDR1 is SGHAT and CDR2 is FQNNGV. This CDR3 spans 17 amino acids. CDR3 bases: TGTGCCAGCAGCTTGGGACTTTACAGCGGGGGCACAGATACGCAGTATTTT. This codes for CASSLGLYSGGTDTQYF.

The chain is built from TRBV30 and TRBJ2-7, with D uncertain. With 0 bases removed from V and 2 bases from J, the gap between germline ends came to 14 bases. The CDR3 runs 15 residues. From germline, CDR1 is GTSNPN and CDR2 SVGIG (reference sequence). CDR3 sequence reads: CAWSVPIVGTYEQYF. Written as DNA, the CDR3 is TGTGCCTGGAGTGTACCCATTGTGGGCACCTACGAGCAGTACTTC.

This clonotype was seen ten or more times. The chain carries TRBV6-1 and TRBJ2-7; 7 bases fit TRBD1. The CDR3 loop spans 13 amino acids. The V segment lost 11 bases and the J segment 1 base; nucleotides outside the gene matches: 8. Germline CDR1 and CDR2: MNHNS and SASEGT. For the CDR3, the DNA is TGTGCCTGTTCTTCGGGACAGTCCTACGAGCAGTACTTC. Protein sequence: CACSSGQSYEQYF.